This T cell receptor beta chain was identified during a study of siplizumab effects on memory and regulatory T cells (dated by TCRdb to the late 2010s). With regard to the full study: The study examined how the anti-CD2 antibody siplizumab affects alloreactive T-cell subsets in allogeneic mixed lymphocyte reactions built from human PBMCs. What the authors observed across the whole study: Greater diversity appeared to be present in unstimulated naive T cells than in memory T cells, and a substantial contribution to the alloresponse seemed to be made by naive cells. For roughly 75-96% of proliferating CD4+ or CD8+ clones, no naive or memory phenotype could be assigned. Because sequences at frequencies below about 10^-5 were poorly captured, only a minor fraction of alloreactive clones could be mapped back to unstimulated subsets. Of the alloreactive CD4+ clones that could be mapped, the Treg-derived share averaged about 67% with siplizumab compared with about 25% in control reactions. No functional confirmation was obtained for the suppressive function of proliferating Tregs from siplizumab cultures. Siplizumab significantly lowered the cumulative frequency of alloreactive sequences that could be traced to unstimulated CD4+ memory T cells.

TCRbeta CDR3 sequencing was performed on sorted unstimulated T cells and on proliferating T cells recovered from mixed lymphocyte reactions. Fresh whole blood from about ten HLA-typed healthy donors served as the source for isolating PBMCs. Library construction relied on the immunoSEQ multiplex PCR assay. Some 1.1 x 10^5 TCR templates per sample were assayed by the deep sequencing platform. Genomic DNA extracted from sorted T cells was the material used for TCRbeta CDR3 sequencing. Concerning the study's data processing: The R programming language was used for clonal analysis of the TCRbeta CDR3 data. Comparing unstimulated samples against CFSE-low samples taken after the reaction was how alloreactive CD4+ and CD8+ clones were defined. Regulatory or non-regulatory origin of alloreactive CD4+ clones was assigned by matching sequences to the sorted unstimulated Treg and non-Treg repertoires. The table comes from immuneACCESS by way of TCRdb, which keeps in-frame sequences with V and J called. Part of the clones is missing from these tables; in studies checked, under half for an unresolved V gene and the rest for unknown reasons. V, J and clone size are those of that table, while D and trimming were read from the DNA. This sample holds roughly 50,000 clones; roughly 93% were observed only once. Together, the top ten hold 17% of the sample.

Of note for this clone: There is no known antigen for this receptor. No base qualities exist here, and no much larger clone lies one base off it.

CDR1 and CDR2, looked up from the germline V gene (reference sequence), are SEHNR and FQNEAQ. From the cysteine through the phenylalanine, the CDR3 covers 16 amino acids. CDR3 DNA only is kept here, 48 bases in frame from base 1. The trim is 4 bases for V and 0 bases for J, with a gap of 16 bases between the germline ends. The receptor was isolated from a human donor in good health. The source material was CD8+ T cells sorted from blood. The chain joins TRBV7-9 to TRBJ2-7, with TRBD1 tentatively as D gene (5 bases match). The CDR3 region has the sequence CASSYDPQGSSYEQYF. The nucleotide sequence reads TGTGCCAGCAGCTACGACCCTCAGGGTTCCTCCTACGAGCAGTACTTC.